This T cell receptor gamma chain comes out of a study of human gamma delta and Vdelta1 T cells. CDR1 EGSNGY and CDR2 YDSYNSKV come from the germline V gene. This CDR3 region has 14 residues. The trim removed 0 bases at V and 4 bases at J, leaving 6 bases unmatched. This clone was seen only a few times. Its target is unknown. The identical CDR3 is also encoded by other nucleotide sequences in the sample. TCRdb re-identified clones in the PCR reads via CATT. Of 8,500 to 9,500 gamma-chain clones in the sample, around 50% were seen once. Study-level results: Reportedly, Delta One T cells were polyclonal and broadly targeted acute myeloid leukemia.

The sequence was collected from a human donor in good health. Sequencing input: Vdelta1 gamma-delta T cells from blood grown in culture (DOT cells). The rearrangement uses TRGV2 and TRGJ1 or TRGJ2. The CDR3 spells CATWDGPGYYKKLF. Here the CDR3 DNA reads TGTGCCACCTGGGACGGGCCGGGATATTATAAGAAACTCTTT.